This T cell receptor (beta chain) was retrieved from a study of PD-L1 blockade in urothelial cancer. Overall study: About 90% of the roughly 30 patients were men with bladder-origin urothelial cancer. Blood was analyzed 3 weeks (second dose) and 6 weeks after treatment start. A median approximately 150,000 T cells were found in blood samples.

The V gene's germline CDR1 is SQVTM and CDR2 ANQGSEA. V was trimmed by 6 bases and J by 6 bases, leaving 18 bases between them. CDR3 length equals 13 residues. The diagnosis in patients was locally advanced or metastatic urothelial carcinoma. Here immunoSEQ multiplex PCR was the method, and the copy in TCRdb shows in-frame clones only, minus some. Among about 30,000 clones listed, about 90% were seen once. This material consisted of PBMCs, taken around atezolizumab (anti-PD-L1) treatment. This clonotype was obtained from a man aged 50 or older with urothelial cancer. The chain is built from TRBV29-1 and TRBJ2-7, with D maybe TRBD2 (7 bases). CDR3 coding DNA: TGCAGCGTGGGGGGGCGGCTAGCGATCGAGCAGTACTTC. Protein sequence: CSVGGRLAIEQYF.